The 20 T cell receptor beta chains reported below all come from one sample, sequenced in a study of blood T cell repertoires in COVID-19 (dated by TCRdb to the early 2020s). The library relied on the immunoSEQ multiplex PCR assay. Drawn from immuneACCESS, this table holds only the in-frame rearrangements with V and J called that TCRdb kept. Clones are partly lost; checked studies trace under half to an unresolved V gene and leave the rest unexplained. For this sample the table gives fewer than 60,000 clones, of which approximately 80% were detected only once. The top ten clones comprise under 40% of the sample. The sequenced material came from peripheral blood. All receptors come from a man between 60 and 75 years old with COVID-19, enrolled during active disease.

The table lists this clone with a few counts. This rearrangement joins TRBV14 to TRBJ1-2, with 9 bases aligning to TRBD1. The germline CDR1 and CDR2 sequences are SGHDN and FVKESK. This CDR3 spans 15 amino acids. J gave up 5 bases and V 5 bases, and 9 bases lay outside the gene matches. This CDR3 reads CASSVTGTGIYGYTF. CDR3 sequence (DNA): TGTGCCAGCAGCGTAACCGGGACAGGGATTTATGGCTACACCTTC.

The V call is TRBV5-1, the J call TRBJ1-2; D is possibly TRBD1 (5 bases). Germline-derived CDR1 and CDR2 are SGHRS and YFSETQ. The CDR3 is 13 residues long. Trimming removed 7 bases from V and 6 bases from J, with 16 bases in between. CDR3 in DNA: TGCGCCAGCGCTCCGGGGGGAGCGAATGGCTACACCTTC. This translates into CASAPGGANGYTF.

This chain joins TRBV5-1 and TRBJ2-3; D perhaps matches TRBD2 (5 bases). The germline V gene has CDR1 SGHRS and CDR2 YFSETQ. The CDR3 spans 15 residues. Trimming shortened V by 3 bases and J by 0 bases, and 11 bases separated the two germline ends. The CDR3 protein is CASSWTGYSTDTQYF. Here the CDR3 DNA reads TGCGCCAGCAGCTGGACGGGGTATAGCACAGATACGCAGTATTTT.

The rearrangement uses TRBV24-1 and TRBJ2-1; 8 bases fit TRBD1. This CDR3 is 13 amino acids long. CDR1 KGHDR and CDR2 SFDVKD come from the germline V gene. V was pared by 5 bases and J by 6 bases, with 2 bases of the junction left unmatched. This chain's CDR3 is CATSATGGNEQFF. The CDR3 coding sequence is TGTGCCACCAGTGCAACAGGGGGCAATGAGCAGTTCTTC.

This chain links TRBV3-1 (or the pseudogene TRBV3-2) with TRBJ1-3; D not certain. V lost 2 bases to trimming and J lost 0 bases, with 23 bases between them. This CDR3 contains 20 residues. Germline CDR1 reads LGHDT; CDR2 reads YNNKEL (reference sequence). The CDR3 here is CASSQYLRGRVLVSGNTIYF. The CDR3 DNA reads as TGTGCCAGCAGCCAATACCTTCGAGGACGGGTACTAGTCTCTGGAAACACCATATATTTT.

The chain joins TRBV5-1 to TRBJ2-1; 8 positions agree with TRBD2. Losses at the gene ends were 5 bases for V and 9 bases for J; bases not matched to a gene: 13. Germline assignment: CDR1 SGHRS and CDR2 YFSETQ. The CDR3 spans 15 residues. The CDR3 reads CASRSDGTRSGEQFF. CDR3 bases: TGCGCCAGCAGGTCTGATGGGACTAGAAGCGGTGAGCAGTTCTTC.

CDR3 sequence: CASSQPETGLLNEQFF. CDR3 sequence (DNA): TGTGCCAGCAGCCAACCGGAGACGGGACTCCTCAATGAGCAGTTCTTC. The chain recombines TRBV4-2 with TRBJ2-1; tentatively, D is TRBD2 (6 bases). The CDR3 totals 16 residues. Trimming left V 2 bases short and J 6 bases short, with 17 bases between. Germline lookup yields CDR1 LGHNA and CDR2 YNFKEQ.

This clone was seen at least ten times. The V call is TRBV4-1, the J call TRBJ1-6; D may be TRBD1 (6 bases). Germline assignment: CDR1 MGHRA and CDR2 YSYEKL. V was clipped by 0 bases and J by 4 bases, with 13 bases between them. The CDR3 is 17 amino acids. CDR3: CASSQDAGQNYNSPLHF. The CDR3 DNA follows: TGCGCCAGCAGCCAAGATGCCGGACAGAATTATAATTCACCCCTCCACTTT.

V is TRBV15 and J is TRBJ2-7; D is possibly TRBD2 (6 bases). From germline, CDR1 is LNHNV and CDR2 YYDKDF (reference sequence). The CDR3 totals 14 residues. V lost 5 bases, J lost 4 bases, and 15 bases lay in between. CDR3 sequence: CATSPGGSGYEQYF. In nucleotides, the CDR3 is TGTGCCACCAGCCCCGGGGGAAGCGGGTACGAGCAGTACTTC.

The chain recombines TRBV3-1 (or the pseudogene TRBV3-2) with TRBJ1-3; possibly TRBD1 for D (6 bases). Trimming removed 4 bases from V and 0 bases from J, with 10 bases in between. CDR1 and CDR2 (germline): LGHDT, YNNKEL (reference sequence). The CDR3 is 15 residues long. DNA of the CDR3: TGTGCCAGCAGCCCCAGACAGGACTCTGGAAACACCATATATTTT. It specifies CASSPRQDSGNTIYF.

This clone was seen a single time. The chain has TRBV2 and TRBJ2-1; maybe TRBD1 (5 bases). The CDR3 loop spans 15 amino acids. Trimming stripped 1 base from V and 3 bases from J, with 10 bases between. The germline CDR1 and CDR2 sequences are SNHLY and FYNNEI. CDR3 sequence reads: CASSEVTGIYNEQFF. CDR3 bases: TGTGCCAGCAGTGAAGTCACAGGCATCTACAATGAGCAGTTCTTC.

This clone was found once. V is TRBV5-1 and J is TRBJ2-5; 8 positions match TRBD1. J lost 4 bases, V lost 4 bases, and 6 bases had no gene match. CDR1 is SGHRS and CDR2 is YFSETQ in the germline V gene. The CDR3 is 14 residues long. The CDR3 sequence: CASSETGVRETQYF. The CDR3 DNA sequence: TGCGCCAGCAGCGAGACAGGGGTGAGAGAGACCCAGTACTTC.

CDR3: CASSLGPETQYF. In DNA, the CDR3 is TGTGCCAGTAGCTTGGGGCCAGAGACCCAGTACTTC. V gene TRBV19 combines with J gene TRBJ2-5, with a possible D match to TRBD1 (5 bases). V lost 6 bases and J 4 bases, leaving 9 bases between the germline ends. The CDR3 runs 12 residues. Per the germline V gene, CDR1 is LNHDA and CDR2 is SQIVND (reference sequence).

J is TRBJ1-4 and V is TRBV6-6; possibly TRBD1 for D (5 bases). V was trimmed by 0 bases and J by 2 bases, leaving 10 bases between them. The CDR3 extends over 16 amino acids. The germline V gene has CDR1 MNHNY and CDR2 SVGAGI (reference sequence). The CDR3 is CASSYSGQGTNEKLFF. CDR3 in DNA: TGTGCCAGCAGTTACTCGGGGCAGGGCACTAATGAAAAACTGTTTTTT.

V is TRBV25-1 and J is TRBJ1-1, with D unresolved. CDR3 length: 14 residues. Trimming pared 3 bases from V and 1 base from J, leaving 9 bases between. Germline V gene sequence: CDR1 MGHDK, CDR2 SYGVNS. DNA of the CDR3: TGTGCCAGCAGTGATGCCCGGGGGAACACTGAAGCTTTCTTT. This gives the protein CASSDARGNTEAFF.

The chain has TRBV5-1 and TRBJ1-6; D is uncertain. Germline-derived CDR1 and CDR2 are SGHRS and YFSETQ. This CDR3 has 16 residues. The V end was cut by 0 bases, the J end by 0 bases, with 7 bases between. The CDR3: CASSLAHSSYNSPLHF. Written as DNA, the CDR3 is TGCGCCAGCAGCTTGGCGCATAGCTCCTATAATTCACCCCTCCACTTT. The complete variable domain, with remaining parts taken from reference TRBV5-1 and TRBJ1-6, reads KAGVTQTPRYLIKTRGQQVTLSCSPISGHRSVSWYQQTPGQGLQFLFEYFSETQRNKGNFPGRFSGRQFSNSRSEMNVSTLELGDSALYLCASSLAHSSYNSPLHFGNGTRLTVT.

The chain links TRBV3-1 (or the pseudogene TRBV3-2) to TRBJ1-2; 7 bases agree with TRBD1. This CDR3 has 15 residues. CDR1 and CDR2 from the germline V gene are LGHDT and YNNKEL (reference sequence). V was pared by 4 bases and J by 5 bases, with 10 bases of the junction left unmatched. CDR3 in DNA: TGTGCCAGCAGCCCCCGACAGGGCACCTTTTATGGCTACACCTTC. Translating gives CASSPRQGTFYGYTF.

This rearrangement joins TRBV5-1 to TRBJ2-5, with D possibly being TRBD1 (5 bases). Germline V gives CDR1 SGHRS, CDR2 YFSETQ. V lost 0 bases to trimming and J lost 1 base, with 7 bases between them. This CDR3 has 14 amino acids. CDR3 sequence reads: CASSLGQTQETQYF. CDR3 bases: TGCGCCAGCAGCTTGGGACAGACCCAAGAGACCCAGTACTTC.

The CDR3 DNA sequence: TGTGCCAGCAGCCTGACACCTTATCAGCCCCAGCATTTT. This sequence encodes CASSLTPYQPQHF. This chain links TRBV9 with TRBJ1-5; D gene unclear. The V gene lost 4 bases and the J gene lost 5 bases, with 10 bases spanning the gap. Germline-derived CDR1 and CDR2 are SGDLS and YYNGEE. The CDR3 is 13 residues long. Filled out from reference TRBV9 and TRBJ1-5, the complete variable domain reads DSGVTQTPKHLITATGQRVTLRCSPRSGDLSVYWYQQSLDQGLQFLIQYYNGEERAKGNILERFSAQQFPDLHSELNLSSLELGDSALYFCASSLTPYQPQHFGDGTRLSIL.

The chain has TRBV7-2 and TRBJ2-5; possible D gene TRBD1, 5 bases. The CDR3 length is 15 residues. The V and J ends lost 2 bases and 2 bases respectively, with 12 bases between them. Germline CDR1 and CDR2: SGHTA and FQGNSA. CDR3 sequence (DNA): TGTGCCAGCAGCTTAAGGCAGGGATCGCAAGAGACCCAGTACTTC. This translates into CASSLRQGSQETQYF.